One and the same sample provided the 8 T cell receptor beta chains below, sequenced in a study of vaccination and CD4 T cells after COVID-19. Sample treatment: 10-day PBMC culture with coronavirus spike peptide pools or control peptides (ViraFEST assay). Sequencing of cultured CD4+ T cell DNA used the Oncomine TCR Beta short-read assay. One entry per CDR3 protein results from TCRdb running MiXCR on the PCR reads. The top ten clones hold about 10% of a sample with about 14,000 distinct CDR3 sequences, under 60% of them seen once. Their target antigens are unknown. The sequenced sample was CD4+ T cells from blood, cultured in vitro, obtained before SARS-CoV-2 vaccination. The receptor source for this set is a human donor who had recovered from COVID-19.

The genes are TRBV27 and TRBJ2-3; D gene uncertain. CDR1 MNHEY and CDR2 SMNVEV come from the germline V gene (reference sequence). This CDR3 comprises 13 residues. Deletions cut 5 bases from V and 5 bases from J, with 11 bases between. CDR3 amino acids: CASSKAVGDTQYF. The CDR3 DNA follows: TGTGCCAGCAGTAAAGCAGTTGGAGATACGCAGTATTTT.

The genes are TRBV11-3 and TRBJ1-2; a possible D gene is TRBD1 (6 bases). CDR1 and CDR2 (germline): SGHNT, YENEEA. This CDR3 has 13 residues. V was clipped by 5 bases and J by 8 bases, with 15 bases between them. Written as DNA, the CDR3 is TGTGCCAGCAGCCCTCGGACAGAGACGGGCTACACCTTC. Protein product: CASSPRTETGYTF.

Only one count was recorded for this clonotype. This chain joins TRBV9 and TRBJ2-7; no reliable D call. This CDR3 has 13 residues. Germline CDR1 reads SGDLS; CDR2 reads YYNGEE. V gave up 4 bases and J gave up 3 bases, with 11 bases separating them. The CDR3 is CASSSSPGYEQYF. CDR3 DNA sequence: TGTGCCAGCAGCTCATCGCCTGGCTACGAGCAGTACTTC.

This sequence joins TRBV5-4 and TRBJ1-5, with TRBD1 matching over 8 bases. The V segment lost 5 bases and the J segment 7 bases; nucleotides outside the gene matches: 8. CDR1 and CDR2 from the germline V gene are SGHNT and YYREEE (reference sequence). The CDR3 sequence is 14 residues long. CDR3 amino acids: CASSTQGARQPQHF. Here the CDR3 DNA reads TGTGCCAGCAGTACGCAGGGGGCGCGGCAGCCCCAGCATTTT.

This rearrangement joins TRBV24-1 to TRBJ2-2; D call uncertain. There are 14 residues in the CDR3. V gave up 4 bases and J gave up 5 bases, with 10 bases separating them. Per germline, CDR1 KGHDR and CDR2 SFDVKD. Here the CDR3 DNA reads TGTGCCACCAGTGAGACGGGTTGGACCGGGGAGCTGTTTTTT. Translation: CATSETGWTGELFF.

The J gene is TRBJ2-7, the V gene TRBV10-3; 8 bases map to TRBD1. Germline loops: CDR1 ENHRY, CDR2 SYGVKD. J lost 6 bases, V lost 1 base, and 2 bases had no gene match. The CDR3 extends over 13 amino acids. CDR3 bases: TGTGCCATCAGTGAGTTTACAGGGGGCGAGCAGTACTTC. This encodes CAISEFTGGEQYF.

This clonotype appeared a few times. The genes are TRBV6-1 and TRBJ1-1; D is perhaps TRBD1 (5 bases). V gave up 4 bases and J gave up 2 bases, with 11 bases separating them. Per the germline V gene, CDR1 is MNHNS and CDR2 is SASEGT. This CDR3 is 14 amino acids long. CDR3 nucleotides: TGTGCCAGCAGTGGCCGACAGAGTAACACTGAAGCTTTCTTT. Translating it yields CASSGRQSNTEAFF.

The CDR3 reads CATSRDLNFQPQHF. Here the CDR3 DNA reads TGTGCCACCAGCAGAGATCTGAATTTTCAGCCCCAGCATTTT. The chain is built from TRBV15 and TRBJ1-5; D is unclear. V lost 0 bases, J lost 6 bases, and 9 bases lay in between. CDR1 LNHNV and CDR2 YYDKDF come from the germline V gene (reference sequence). The CDR3 runs 14 residues. Drawing the rest from reference TRBV15 and TRBJ1-5, the complete variable domain is DAMVIQNPRYQVTQFGKPVTLSCSQTLNHNVMYWYQQKSSQAPKLLFHYYDKDFNNEADTPDNFQSRRPNTSFCFLDIRSPGLGDTAMYLCATSRDLNFQPQHFGDGTRLSIL.